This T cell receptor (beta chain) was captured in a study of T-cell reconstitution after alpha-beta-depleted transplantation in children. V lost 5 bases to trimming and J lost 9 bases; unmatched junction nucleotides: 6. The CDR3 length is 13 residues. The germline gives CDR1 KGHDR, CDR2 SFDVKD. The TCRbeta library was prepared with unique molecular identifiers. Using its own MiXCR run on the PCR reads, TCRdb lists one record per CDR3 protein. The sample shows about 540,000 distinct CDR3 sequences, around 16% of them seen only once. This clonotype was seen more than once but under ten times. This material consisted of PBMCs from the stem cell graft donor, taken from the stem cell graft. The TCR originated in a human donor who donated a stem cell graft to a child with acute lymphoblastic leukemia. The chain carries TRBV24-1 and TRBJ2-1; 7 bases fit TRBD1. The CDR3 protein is CATSAIGTAEQFF. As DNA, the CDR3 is TGTGCCACCAGTGCTATTGGGACAGCTGAGCAGTTCTTC.